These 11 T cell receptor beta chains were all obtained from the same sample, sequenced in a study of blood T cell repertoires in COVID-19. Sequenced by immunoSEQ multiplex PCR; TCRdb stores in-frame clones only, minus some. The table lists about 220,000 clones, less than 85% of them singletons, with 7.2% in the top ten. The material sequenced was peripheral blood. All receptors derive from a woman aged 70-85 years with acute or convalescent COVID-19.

Here the CDR3 DNA reads TGTGCCAGCAGCAACCAGGGGACAGATACGCAGTATTTT. It yields the protein CASSNQGTDTQYF. This chain joins TRBV9 and TRBJ2-3, with D maybe TRBD1 (6 bases). Trimming took off 4 bases at V and 3 bases at J, with 9 bases between the two ends. Germline CDR1 is SGDLS and CDR2 is YYNGEE. The CDR3 extends over 13 amino acids.

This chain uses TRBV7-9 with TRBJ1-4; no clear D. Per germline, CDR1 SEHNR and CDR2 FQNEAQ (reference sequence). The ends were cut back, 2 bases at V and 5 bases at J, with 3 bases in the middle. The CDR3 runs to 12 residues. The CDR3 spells CASSLLNEKLFF. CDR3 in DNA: TGTGCCAGCAGCTTACTAAATGAAAAACTGTTTTTT.

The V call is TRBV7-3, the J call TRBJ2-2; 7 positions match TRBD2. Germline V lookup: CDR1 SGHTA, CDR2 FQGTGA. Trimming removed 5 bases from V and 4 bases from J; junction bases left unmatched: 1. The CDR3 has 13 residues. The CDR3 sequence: CASSVAGTGELFF. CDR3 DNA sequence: TGTGCCAGCAGCGTAGCGGGCACCGGGGAGCTGTTTTTT.

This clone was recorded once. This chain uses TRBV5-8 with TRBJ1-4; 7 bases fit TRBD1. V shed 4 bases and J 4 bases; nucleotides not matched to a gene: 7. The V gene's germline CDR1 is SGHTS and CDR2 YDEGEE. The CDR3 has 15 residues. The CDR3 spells CASSPPGTDNEKLFF. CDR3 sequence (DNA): TGTGCCAGCAGCCCCCCCGGGACAGATAATGAAAAACTGTTTTTT.

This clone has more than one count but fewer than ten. CDR3 nucleotides: TGCAGTGCTAGTGATCAAACCTCGGGGGAGCAGTACTTC. As protein: CSASDQTSGEQYF. The chain joins TRBV20-1 to TRBJ2-7; D may be TRBD2 (5 bases). Germline loops: CDR1 DFQATT, CDR2 SNEGSKA (reference sequence). Trimming left V 3 bases short and J 7 bases short, with 16 bases between. The CDR3 consists of 13 residues.

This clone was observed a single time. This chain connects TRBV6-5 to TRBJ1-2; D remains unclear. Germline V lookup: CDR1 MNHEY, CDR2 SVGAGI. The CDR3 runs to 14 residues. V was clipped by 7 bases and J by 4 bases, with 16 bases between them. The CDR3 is CASTSKNSFYGYTF. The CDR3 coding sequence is TGTGCCAGCACCTCGAAGAACTCTTTCTATGGCTACACCTTC.

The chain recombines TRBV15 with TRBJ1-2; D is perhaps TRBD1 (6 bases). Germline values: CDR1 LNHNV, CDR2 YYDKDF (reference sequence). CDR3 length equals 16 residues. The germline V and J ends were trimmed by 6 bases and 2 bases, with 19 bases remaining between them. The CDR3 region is CATRSSPDSLNYGYTF. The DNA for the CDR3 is TGTGCCACCAGGTCTTCTCCGGACAGTCTGAACTATGGCTACACCTTC.

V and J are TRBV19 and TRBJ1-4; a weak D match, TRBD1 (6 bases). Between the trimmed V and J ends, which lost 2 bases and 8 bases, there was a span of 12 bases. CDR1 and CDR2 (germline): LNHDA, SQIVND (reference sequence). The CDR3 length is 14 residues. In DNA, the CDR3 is TGTGCCAGTAGTATAACAACAGGGTACGAAAAACTGTTTTTT. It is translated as CASSITTGYEKLFF.

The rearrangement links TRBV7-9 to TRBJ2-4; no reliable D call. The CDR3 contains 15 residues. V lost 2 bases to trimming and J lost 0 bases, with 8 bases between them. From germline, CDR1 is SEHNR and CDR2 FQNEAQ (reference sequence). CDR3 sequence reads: CASSLLTPAKNIQYF. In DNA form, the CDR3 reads TGTGCCAGCAGCTTATTAACACCAGCCAAAAACATTCAGTACTTC.

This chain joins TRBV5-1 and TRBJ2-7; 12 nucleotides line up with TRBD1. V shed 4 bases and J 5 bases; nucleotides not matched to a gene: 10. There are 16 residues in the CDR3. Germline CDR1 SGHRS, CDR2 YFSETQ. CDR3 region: CASSPGPGQGADEQYV. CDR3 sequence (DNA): TGCGCCAGCAGCCCCGGACCGGGACAGGGGGCTGACGAGCAGTACGTC.

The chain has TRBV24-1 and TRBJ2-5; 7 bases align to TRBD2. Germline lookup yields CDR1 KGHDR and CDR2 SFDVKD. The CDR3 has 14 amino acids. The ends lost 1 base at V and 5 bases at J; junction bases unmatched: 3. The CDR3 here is CATSDFGGGETQYF. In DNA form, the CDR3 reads TGTGCCACCAGTGATTTTGGCGGGGGTGAGACCCAGTACTTC.